A single sample is the source of the 27 T cell receptor beta chains below, sequenced in a study of blood T cell repertoires in COVID-19. The method was immunoSEQ multiplex PCR; TCRdb's version includes in-frame clones alone and lacks a portion of them. The table includes more than 450,000 clones, approximately 86% detected once. Sequences were obtained from PBMCs or T cells enriched from blood (not recorded which). Receptors were obtained from a woman aged 18-35 years who had recovered from COVID-19.

The V gene is TRBV12-3 or TRBV12-4, the J gene TRBJ1-1; D remains ambiguous. The CDR3 contains 12 residues. Trimming took 7 bases from V and 7 from J, leaving 13 bases between them. This CDR3 is CASTPGSHEAFF. In nucleotides, the CDR3 is TGTGCCAGCACCCCGGGGAGCCATGAAGCTTTCTTT.

The genes are TRBV2 and TRBJ1-1; 8 bases align to TRBD1. The germline CDR1 and CDR2 sequences are SNHLY and FYNNEI. V lost 6 bases to trimming and J lost 3 bases; unmatched junction nucleotides: 3. The CDR3 covers 13 residues. CDR3 residues: CASRLQGDTEAFF. The CDR3 DNA is TGTGCCAGCAGATTACAGGGGGACACTGAAGCTTTCTTT.

This clone was recorded a few times. V is TRBV25-1 and J is TRBJ2-2; the D gene is possibly TRBD1 (7 bases). CDR1 is MGHDK and CDR2 is SYGVNS in the germline V gene. The CDR3 has 15 residues. V was trimmed by 7 bases and J by 5 bases, leaving 17 bases between them. CDR3 sequence (DNA): TGTGCCAGCATGGCGGCAGGGGGACTTACCGGGGAGCTGTTTTTT. Its protein is CASMAAGGLTGELFF.

The J gene is TRBJ2-7, the V gene TRBV28; D is ambiguous. Germline values: CDR1 MDHEN, CDR2 SYDVKM. V was shortened by 6 bases and J by 6 bases, with 12 bases between the two germline ends. This CDR3 has 12 amino acids. CDR3 residues: CASSPPRGEQYF. CDR3 coding DNA: TGTGCCAGCAGCCCTCCTCGCGGCGAGCAGTACTTC.

This sequence joins TRBV5-1 and TRBJ1-1, with a tentative D call TRBD1 (6 bases). The germline V gene encodes CDR1 SGHRS and CDR2 YFSETQ. V dropped 7 bases and J dropped 4 bases, with 14 bases sitting between them. The CDR3 contains 13 residues. The CDR3 coding sequence is TGCGCCAGCCACTACAGGGAAGGCACTGAAGCTTTCTTT. Translated, it gives CASHYREGTEAFF.

As to this clone: The sample contains more than one DNA sequence encoding this CDR3. This chain uses TRBV6-5 with TRBJ2-7; 7 bases are a match to TRBD1. Looked up from germline, CDR1 is MNHEY and CDR2 is SVGAGI. CDR3 size: 11 residues. V was pared by 8 bases and J by 4 bases, with 2 bases of the junction left unmatched. CDR3 sequence reads: CASRTGYEQYF. The DNA for the CDR3 is TGTGCCAGCCGGACAGGATACGAGCAGTACTTC.

The chain combines TRBV6-5 with TRBJ1-3; maybe TRBD1 (6 bases). The germline V gene has CDR1 MNHEY and CDR2 SVGAGI. V was pared by 0 bases and J by 2 bases, with 8 bases between. The CDR3 sequence is 15 residues long. CDR3 loop: CASSYSGGPGNTIYF. The CDR3 DNA reads TGTGCCAGCAGTTACTCGGGGGGGCCTGGAAACACCATATATTTT.

The genes are TRBV4-1 and TRBJ2-1; a weak D match, TRBD1 (6 bases). CDR1 MGHRA and CDR2 YSYEKL come from the germline V gene. The CDR3 loop spans 16 amino acids. Trimming left V 0 bases short and J 2 bases short, with 11 bases between. CDR3 DNA sequence: TGCGCCAGCAGCCAAGATCCGGACAGTCCCTACAATGAGCAGTTCTTC. Protein sequence: CASSQDPDSPYNEQFF.

This clone was seen more than once but under ten times. The rearrangement links TRBV29-1 to TRBJ2-1, with 7 nucleotides matching TRBD1. The germline gives CDR1 SQVTM, CDR2 ANQGSEA. The CDR3 is 12 amino acids. Trimming at V came to 7 bases and at J to 9 bases, leaving 9 bases not matched to a gene. The CDR3 DNA reads TGCAGCGCGATTAGGGGGCAGGGTGAGCAGTTCTTC. It specifies CSAIRGQGEQFF.

This chain joins TRBV21-1 and TRBJ1-1. TRBV21-1 is flagged as a pseudogene. The CDR3 contains 17 residues. CDR3 loop: CASSKGGLALGHTEAFF. The CDR3 nucleotides read TGTGCCAGCAGCAAAGGAGGTCTAGCCCTAGGGCACACTGAAGCTTTCTTT.

This clone has just a few counts. This chain connects TRBV7-8 to TRBJ2-5; 8 bases are shared with TRBD1. The J segment lost 4 bases and the V segment lost 4 bases, leaving 8 bases of the junction unmatched. Germline assignment: CDR1 SGHVS and CDR2 FQNEAQ. The CDR3 has 15 residues. CDR3 in DNA: TGTGCCAGCAGCTCCAATACAGGGGGTCGAGAGACCCAGTACTTC. Residues: CASSSNTGGRETQYF.

The chain is built from TRBV4-2 and TRBJ1-1; possible D gene TRBD1, 6 bases. V shed 2 bases and J shed 0 bases, with 19 bases lying between them. Per the germline V gene, CDR1 is LGHNA and CDR2 is YNFKEQ. This CDR3 comprises 18 residues. This CDR3 reads CASSQHTGGAGVNTEAFF. CDR3 sequence (DNA): TGTGCCAGCAGCCAACATACGGGGGGCGCCGGGGTGAACACTGAAGCTTTCTTT.

In this sample, this clone turned up a few times. The V gene is TRBV9, the J gene TRBJ2-5; no reliable D call. CDR1 and CDR2 (germline): SGDLS, YYNGEE. Trimming pared 0 bases from V and 1 base from J, leaving 10 bases between. This CDR3 spans 15 amino acids. In DNA form, the CDR3 reads TGTGCCAGCAGCGTAGGACTCTCCCCCCAAGAGACCCAGTACTTC. Translating it yields CASSVGLSPQETQYF.

J is TRBJ2-7 and V is TRBV27; TRBD1 aligns across 8 bases. Germline V gene sequence: CDR1 MNHEY, CDR2 SMNVEV (reference sequence). The V and J ends lost 2 bases and 3 bases, in that order; junction bases with no gene match: 3. This CDR3 spans 14 amino acids. The CDR3 region is CASSLDRGLYEQYF. The DNA for the CDR3 is TGTGCCAGCAGTTTAGACAGGGGACTCTACGAGCAGTACTTC.

The rearrangement links TRBV28 to TRBJ2-2; 7 positions agree with TRBD2. The CDR3 consists of 19 residues. The junction had 23 bases not matched to a gene; V was cut back by 10 bases and J by 3 bases. The germline V gene encodes CDR1 MDHEN and CDR2 SYDVKM. CDR3 bases: TGTGCCACCGACGCGGCCAGCGGGGCCCTGCGGAGGGACACCGGGGAGCTGTTTTTT. It translates to CATDAASGALRRDTGELFF.

This chain joins TRBV20-1 and TRBJ2-5; 10 positions agree with TRBD2. V lost 6 bases, J lost 5 bases, and 15 bases stayed unmatched. Germline loops: CDR1 DFQATT, CDR2 SNEGSKA (reference sequence). This CDR3 is 16 amino acids long. This CDR3 reads CSASDQRGGSSETQYF. CDR3 nucleotide sequence: TGCAGTGCGAGTGATCAGCGGGGGGGCTCGTCGGAGACCCAGTACTTC.

The rearrangement joins TRBV4-1 to TRBJ2-5; TRBD1 aligns across 8 bases. J was trimmed by 5 bases and V by 4 bases; bases with no gene match: 3. Germline V CDR1 and CDR2: MGHRA, YSYEKL. The CDR3 consists of 13 residues. This CDR3 is CASSLRQGETQYF. In DNA, the CDR3 is TGCGCCAGCAGCCTTAGACAGGGGGAGACCCAGTACTTC.

This rearrangement joins TRBV3-1 (or the pseudogene TRBV3-2) to TRBJ1-3; D is perhaps TRBD1 (5 bases). CDR3 length: 16 residues. Trimming took off 4 bases at V and 0 bases at J, with 13 bases between the two ends. The germline V gene encodes CDR1 LGHDT and CDR2 YNNKEL (reference sequence). The DNA of the CDR3 is TGTGCCAGCAGCCCAGGGCGACAGTACTCTGGAAACACCATATATTTT. Translation: CASSPGRQYSGNTIYF.

The chain is built from TRBV14 and TRBJ1-6; 8 bases map to TRBD1. The CDR3 is made up of 14 amino acids. Per germline, CDR1 SGHDN and CDR2 FVKESK. Trimming cost V 6 bases and J 10 bases; bases outside gene matches: 8. CDR3 DNA sequence: TGTGCCAGCAGACGGGACAGGAGTGGCTCACCCCTCCACTTT. It codes for CASRRDRSGSPLHF.

V gene TRBV10-3 combines with J gene TRBJ2-3; possibly TRBD1 for D (5 bases). Trimming removed 0 bases from V and 3 bases from J, with 10 bases in between. Germline V gene data show CDR1 as ENHRY and CDR2 as SYGVKD. This CDR3 is 15 amino acids long. The CDR3 region has the DNA TGTGCCATCAGTGAGTCAGCACAGGTGACAGATACGCAGTATTTT. The encoded protein is CAISESAQVTDTQYF.

This sequence joins TRBV10-2 and TRBJ1-2, with D possibly being TRBD1 (6 bases). Trimming removed 6 bases from V and 3 bases from J, with 17 bases in between. The germline V gene encodes CDR1 WSHSY and CDR2 SAAADI. The CDR3 has 15 amino acids. This chain's CDR3 is CASSVNRASDYGYTF. CDR3 nucleotide sequence: TGCGCCAGCAGCGTAAACAGGGCTTCGGACTATGGCTACACCTTC.

This clone appeared a few times. This sequence joins TRBV5-8 and TRBJ2-1, with TRBD1 identical over 9 bases. V lost 7 bases to trimming and J lost 3 bases; unmatched junction nucleotides: 8. The CDR3 consists of 15 residues. Germline V lookup: CDR1 SGHTS, CDR2 YDEGEE. The CDR3 DNA reads TGTGCCAGCGCACCGGGACAGGGCCTCTACAATGAGCAGTTCTTC. It specifies CASAPGQGLYNEQFF.

This clone was counted a single time. This chain links TRBV27 with TRBJ2-6, with TRBD1 matching over 10 bases. CDR1 and CDR2 (germline): MNHEY, SMNVEV (reference sequence). The CDR3 is 18 residues long. With 5 bases clipped from V and 4 bases from J, the junction kept 11 bases outside the gene matches. CDR3 nucleotides: TGTGCCAGCAGTCTCCTGGGGACAGGGGTTTCCGGGGCCAACGTCCTGACTTTC. Its protein is CASSLLGTGVSGANVLTF.

The chain combines TRBV28 with TRBJ1-4; D is perhaps TRBD1 (6 bases). Germline V gene data show CDR1 as MDHEN and CDR2 as SYDVKM. Trimming stripped 5 bases from V and 5 bases from J, with 12 bases between. CDR3 size: 14 residues. The CDR3 is CASSPLTGNEKLFF. The CDR3 DNA sequence: TGTGCCAGCAGTCCATTGACAGGAAATGAAAAACTGTTTTTT.

The V and J genes are TRBV24-1 and TRBJ1-3, with 8 bases lining up with TRBD1. The J segment lost 2 bases and the V segment lost 5 bases, leaving 4 bases of the junction unmatched. This CDR3 has 15 residues. CDR1 is KGHDR, CDR2 SFDVKD, per germline. CDR3 region: CATSVDRGTGNTIYF. The DNA for the CDR3 is TGTGCCACCAGTGTAGACAGGGGTACTGGAAACACCATATATTTT.

The gene calls are TRBV5-1 and TRBJ2-3, with D hard to call. CDR1 is SGHRS, CDR2 YFSETQ, per germline. Trimming removed 2 bases from V and 5 bases from J, with 15 bases in between. This CDR3 is built from 15 residues. Here the CDR3 DNA reads TGCGCCAGCAGCTTCGGAGAGAATACAATAGATACGCAGTATTTT. Its protein product is CASSFGENTIDTQYF.

V is TRBV7-8 and J is TRBJ2-5; D unclear. Trimming removed 5 bases at V and 2 bases at J, with 9 bases between. The CDR3 spans 13 residues. The germline V gene encodes CDR1 SGHVS and CDR2 FQNEAQ. In DNA form, the CDR3 reads TGTGCCAGCAGCCCGACTCCGCAAGAGACCCAGTACTTC. As protein: CASSPTPQETQYF.